This T cell receptor (beta chain) was observed in a study of a mutant IDH1 vaccine in newly diagnosed glioma. Study-wide background: Patients had received radiotherapy, temozolomide, or both previously, most receiving both.

Using immunoSEQ multiplex PCR, the repertoire was profiled, and TCRdb retains in-frame clones only, with some absent. The table records around 87,000 clones, about 83% of them present only once. The time point: baseline, week 1 (first vaccination visit). Regarding treatment: pre-vaccination baseline after standard-of-care therapy. In germline, CDR1 is SEHNR, CDR2 FQNEAQ (reference sequence). This CDR3 contains 12 residues. Trimming removed 5 bases at V and 14 bases at J, with 15 bases between. The specimen comprised PBMCs, sampled from a glioma patient treated with radiotherapy, temozolomide or both. The TCR originated in a woman in her forties or fifties with glioma. The V and J genes are TRBV7-9 and TRBJ1-4; D is possibly TRBD1 (6 bases). The CDR3 DNA reads TGTGCCAGCAGCGACCAAGGGGGAGGGCTGTTTTTT. Protein: CASSDQGGGLFF.